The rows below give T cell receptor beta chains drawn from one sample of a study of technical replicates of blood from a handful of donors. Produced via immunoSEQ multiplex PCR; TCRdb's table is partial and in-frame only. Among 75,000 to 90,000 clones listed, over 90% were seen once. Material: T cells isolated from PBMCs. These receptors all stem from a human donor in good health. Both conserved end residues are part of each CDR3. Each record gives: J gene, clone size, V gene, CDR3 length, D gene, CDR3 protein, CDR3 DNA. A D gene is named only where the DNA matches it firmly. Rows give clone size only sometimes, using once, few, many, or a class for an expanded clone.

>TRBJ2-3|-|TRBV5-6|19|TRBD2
CASSLEGLAGGWSTDTQYF
TGTGCCAGCAGCTTGGAGGGACTAGCGGGAGGATGGAGCACAGATACGCAGTATTTT
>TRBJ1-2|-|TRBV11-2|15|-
CASSLEPRGIYGYTF
TGTGCCAGCAGCTTAGAGCCCAGGGGAATCTATGGCTACACCTTC
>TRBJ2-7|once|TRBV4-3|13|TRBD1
CASSLLTGDEQYF
TGCGCCAGCAGCCTCCTGACAGGGGACGAGCAGTACTTC
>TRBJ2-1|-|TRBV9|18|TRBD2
CASSVGDLAGISYNEQFF
TGTGCCAGCAGCGTAGGGGATCTAGCGGGTATATCTTACAATGAGCAGTTCTTC
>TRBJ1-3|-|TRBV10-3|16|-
CAIGLGGRYSGNTIYF
TGTGCCATCGGCCTGGGAGGTCGATACTCTGGAAACACCATATATTTT
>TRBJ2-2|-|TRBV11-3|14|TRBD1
CASSQLRGPGELFF
TGTGCCAGCAGCCAACTCAGGGGGCCCGGGGAGCTGTTTTTT
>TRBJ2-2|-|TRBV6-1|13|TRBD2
CASRIAGTGELFF
TGTGCCAGCAGGATAGCGGGAACCGGGGAGCTGTTTTTT
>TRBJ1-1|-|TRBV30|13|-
CAWIRGMNTEAFF
TGTGCCTGGATTAGGGGGATGAACACTGAAGCTTTCTTT
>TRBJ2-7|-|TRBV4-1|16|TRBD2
CASSQDWREGLIEQYF
TGCGCCAGCAGCCAAGATTGGCGGGAGGGCCTCATCGAGCAGTACTTC
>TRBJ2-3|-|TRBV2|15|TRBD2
CASSYQREGTDTQYF
TGTGCCAGCAGTTATCAGCGGGAAGGCACAGATACGCAGTATTTT
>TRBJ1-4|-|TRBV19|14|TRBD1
CASSTGQDNEKLFF
TGTGCCAGTAGTACGGGACAGGATAATGAAAAACTGTTTTTT
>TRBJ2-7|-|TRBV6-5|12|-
CASRSPGYEQYF
TGTGCCAGCAGGTCCCCGGGCTACGAGCAGTACTTC
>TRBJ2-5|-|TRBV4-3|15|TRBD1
CASSRITGQGETQYF
TGCGCCAGCAGCCGGATAACTGGACAGGGGGAGACCCAGTACTTC
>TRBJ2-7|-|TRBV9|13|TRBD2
CASSPPRGGEQYF
TGTGCCAGCAGCCCACCCCGGGGGGGAGAGCAGTACTTC
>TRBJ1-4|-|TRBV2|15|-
CASSGALATNEKLFF
TGTGCCAGCAGTGGGGCGCTTGCAACTAATGAAAAACTGTTTTTT
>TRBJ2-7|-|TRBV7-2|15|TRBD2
CASSYLAASSYEQYF
TGTGCCAGCAGCTATCTAGCGGCGAGCTCCTACGAGCAGTACTTC
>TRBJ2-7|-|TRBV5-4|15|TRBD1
CASSRGQESSYEQYF
TGTGCCAGCAGCCGAGGACAGGAGTCTTCCTACGAGCAGTACTTC
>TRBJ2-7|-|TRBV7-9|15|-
CASSLPDTELYEQYF
TGTGCCAGCAGCTTACCCGACACTGAACTCTACGAGCAGTACTTC
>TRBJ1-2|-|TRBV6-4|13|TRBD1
CASRQGAVDGYTF
TGTGCCAGCAGACAGGGGGCAGTTGATGGCTACACCTTC
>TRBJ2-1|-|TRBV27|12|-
CASSFTSHEQFF
TGTGCCAGCAGTTTTACGAGCCATGAGCAGTTCTTC
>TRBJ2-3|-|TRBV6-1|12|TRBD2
CASAGDTDTQYF
TGTGCCAGTGCGGGGGACACAGATACGCAGTATTTT
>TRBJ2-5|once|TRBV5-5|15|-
CASSYGTYQGETQYF
TGTGCCAGCAGCTATGGGACATATCAGGGAGAGACCCAGTACTTC
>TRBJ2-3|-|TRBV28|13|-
CASRPGVPDTQYF
TGTGCCAGCAGACCAGGGGTACCAGATACGCAGTATTTT
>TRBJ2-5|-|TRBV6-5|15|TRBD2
CASSYGAGGPETQYF
TGTGCCAGCAGTTACGGGGCGGGAGGGCCAGAGACCCAGTACTTC
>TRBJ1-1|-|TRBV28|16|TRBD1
CASRPIGRGRNTEAFF
TGTGCCAGCAGGCCCATCGGCAGGGGGCGGAACACTGAAGCTTTCTTT
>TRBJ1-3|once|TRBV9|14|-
CASSVGQYGNTIYF
TGTGCCAGCAGCGTAGGACAGTATGGAAACACCATATATTTT
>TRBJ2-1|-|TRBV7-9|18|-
CASSLVGSQTSSYNEQFF
TGTGCCAGCAGCTTAGTAGGCAGCCAAACTAGCTCCTACAATGAGCAGTTCTTC
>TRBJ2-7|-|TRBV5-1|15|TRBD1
CASSGGQSSTYEQYF
TGCGCCAGCAGCGGGGGACAGAGCTCTACCTACGAGCAGTACTTC
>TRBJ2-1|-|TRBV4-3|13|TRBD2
CASSLGRANEQFF
TGCGCCAGCAGCCTCGGGAGGGCCAATGAGCAGTTCTTC
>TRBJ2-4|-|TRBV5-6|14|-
CASSLTGSKNIQYF
TGTGCCAGCAGCTTGACAGGGTCCAAAAACATTCAGTACTTC
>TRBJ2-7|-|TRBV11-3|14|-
CASSLGRGTYEQYF
TGTGCCAGCAGCTTAGGGAGAGGAACCTACGAGCAGTACTTC
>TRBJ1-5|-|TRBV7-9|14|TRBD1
CASSRQGANQPQHF
TGTGCCAGCAGCCGACAGGGGGCCAATCAGCCCCAGCATTTT
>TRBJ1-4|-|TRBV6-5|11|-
CASASGQKLFF
TGTGCCAGCGCCTCTGGGCAAAAACTGTTTTTT
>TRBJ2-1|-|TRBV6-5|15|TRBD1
CASSYGTGAYNEQFF
TGTGCCAGCAGTTACGGGACAGGGGCGTACAATGAGCAGTTCTTC
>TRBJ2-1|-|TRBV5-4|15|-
CASSFEQTRYNEQFF
TGTGCCAGCAGCTTTGAGCAAACCCGCTACAATGAGCAGTTCTTC
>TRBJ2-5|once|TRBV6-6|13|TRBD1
CAITGTGEGTQYF
TGTGCCATTACCGGGACAGGGGAGGGGACCCAGTACTTC
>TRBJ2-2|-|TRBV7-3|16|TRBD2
CASSLRDYRSTGELFF
TGTGCCAGCAGCCTCCGGGACTATAGATCAACCGGGGAGCTGTTTTTT
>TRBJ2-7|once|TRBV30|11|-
CAWRDSYEQYF
TGTGCCTGGAGGGACAGCTACGAGCAGTACTTC
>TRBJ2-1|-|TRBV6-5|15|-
CASSYSYLRYNEQFF
TGTGCCAGCAGTTACTCGTACTTGAGGTACAATGAGCAGTTCTTC
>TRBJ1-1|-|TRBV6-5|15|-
CASSYSNRANTEAFF
TGTGCCAGCAGTTACTCGAACAGGGCGAACACTGAAGCTTTCTTT
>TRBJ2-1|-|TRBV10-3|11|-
CAASEGNEQFF
TGTGCCGCCAGCGAGGGTAATGAGCAGTTCTTC
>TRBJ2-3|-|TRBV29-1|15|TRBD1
CSVGGQGRVTDTQYF
TGCAGCGTAGGGGGACAGGGTCGGGTAACAGATACGCAGTATTTT
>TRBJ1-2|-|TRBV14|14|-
CASSQGTPAYGYTF
TGTGCCAGCAGCCAAGGGACACCAGCCTATGGCTACACCTTC
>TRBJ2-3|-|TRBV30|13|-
CAWSSGLTDTQYF
TGTGCCTGGAGCTCGGGTCTGACAGATACGCAGTATTTT
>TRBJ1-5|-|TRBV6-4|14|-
CASSDSVGGQPQHF
TGTGCCAGCAGTGACTCAGTGGGGGGTCAGCCCCAGCATTTT
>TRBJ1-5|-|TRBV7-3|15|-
CASSLTRAGVQPQHF
TGTGCCAGCAGCTTAACGAGGGCAGGGGTTCAGCCCCAGCATTTT
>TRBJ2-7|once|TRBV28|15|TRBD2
CASSSPGTRYYEQYF
TGTGCCAGCAGTTCGCCCGGGACTAGATACTACGAGCAGTACTTC
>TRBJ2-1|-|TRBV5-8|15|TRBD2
CASSLDSGLYNEQFF
TGTGCCAGCAGCTTGGATAGCGGGCTATACAATGAGCAGTTCTTC